This is a list of T cell receptor beta chains from one sample in a study of blood T cell repertoires in COVID-19. Profiling relied on immunoSEQ multiplex PCR, and the TCRdb table lists in-frame clones only, not all of them. This sample has tens of thousands of clones, with around 90% found just once. Sequencing was performed on peripheral blood. Receptors were obtained from a male donor with acute or convalescent COVID-19. CDR3s include the opening cysteine and the closing phenylalanine or tryptophan. The order of the fields is V gene, J gene, clone size, D gene, CDR3 protein, CDR3 DNA. The D gene is left open where the match is weak. Some rows mark clone size as missing; the rest say once, few, many or name a class of expanded clone.

TRBV29-1	TRBJ1-2	-	TRBD1	CSVRNPRGSGYTF	TGCAGCGTCCGAAACCCCAGGGGGTCGGGCTACACCTTC
TRBV6-5	TRBJ2-1	-	-	CASRGATYNEQFF	TGTGCCTCCCGGGGGGCGACCTACAATGAGCAGTTCTTC
TRBV7-8	TRBJ2-3	-	-	CASSLWDLQGRTDTQYF	TGTGCCAGCAGCTTATGGGATTTGCAGGGAAGGACAGATACGCAGTATTTT
TRBV24-1	TRBJ1-4	-	-	CATSDVQGTNEKLFF	TGTGCCACCAGTGACGTACAGGGTACAAATGAAAAACTGTTTTTT
TRBV19	TRBJ2-5	-	-	CASKSGETQYF	TGTGCCAGTAAAAGCGGCGAGACCCAGTACTTC
TRBV10-3	TRBJ1-1	-	-	CAISEMPGRAFF	TGTGCCATCAGTGAAATGCCGGGTCGAGCTTTCTTT
TRBV5-4	TRBJ2-5	few	TRBD2	CASSLRFYGGAGETQYF	TGTGCCAGCAGCTTGCGGTTTTACGGGGGGGCCGGAGAGACCCAGTACTTC
TRBV6-5	TRBJ1-1	-	-	CASSYAGTEAFF	TGTGCCAGCAGTTACGCGGGTACTGAAGCTTTCTTT
TRBV6-5	TRBJ1-2	-	-	CASRISANYGYTF	TGTGCCAGCAGAATCAGTGCAAACTATGGCTACACCTTC
TRBV2	TRBJ1-1	-	-	CASGGQGREGEAFF	TGTGCCAGTGGGGGCCAGGGCCGAGAGGGAGAAGCTTTCTTT
TRBV5-1	TRBJ1-2	-	-	CASSLDTGDYGYTF	TGCGCCAGCAGCTTGGACACGGGGGACTATGGCTACACCTTC
TRBV11-3	TRBJ2-1	-	TRBD1	CASSLGGQGSEQFF	TGTGCCAGCAGCTTAGGTGGACAGGGAAGTGAGCAGTTCTTC
TRBV6-5	TRBJ1-3	-	TRBD1	CASSLGQPGNTIYF	TGTGCCAGCAGTTTGGGACAGCCGGGAAACACCATATATTTT
TRBV7-9	TRBJ1-6	-	-	CASSLAAVEPLHF	TGTGCCAGCAGCTTAGCGGCAGTCGAACCCCTCCACTTT
TRBV7-8	TRBJ1-1	-	-	CASKGIDTEAFF	TGTGCCAGCAAGGGGATAGACACTGAAGCTTTCTTT
TRBV5-1	TRBJ2-5	-	-	CASSLAAGRETQYF	TGCGCCAGCAGCTTGGCGGCGGGGCGGGAGACCCAGTACTTC
TRBV5-1	TRBJ2-3	-	TRBD2	CASSGTSGGASTDTQYF	TGCGCCAGCAGCGGGACTAGCGGGGGGGCGAGCACAGATACGCAGTATTTT
TRBV6-1	TRBJ2-4	-	TRBD2	CASSDTGGRILAKNIQYF	TGTGCCAGCAGTGACACGGGAGGCCGGATCCTAGCCAAAAACATTCAGTACTTC
TRBV19	TRBJ1-5	-	-	CASSIGQYSNQPQHF	TGTGCCAGTAGTATTGGACAGTATAGCAATCAGCCCCAGCATTTT
TRBV30	TRBJ1-1	few	-	CAWNLAGDEAFF	TGTGCCTGGAACTTGGCGGGGGATGAAGCTTTCTTT
TRBV12-3/TRBV12-4	TRBJ1-6	-	-	CASSLQRSPLHF	TGTGCCAGCAGCTTACAGCGTTCACCCCTCCACTTT
TRBV5-4	TRBJ1-2	-	-	CASSWGPGTRGYTF	TGTGCCAGCAGCTGGGGGCCGGGGACACGCGGCTACACCTTC
TRBV27	TRBJ2-1	-	TRBD2	CASSPTSGGPYNEQFF	TGTGCCAGCAGTCCTACTAGCGGGGGCCCCTACAATGAGCAGTTCTTC
TRBV7-9	TRBJ1-1	-	-	CASSLAEGRNTEAFF	TGTGCCAGCAGCTTAGCGGAGGGGCGGAACACTGAAGCTTTCTTT
TRBV5-1	TRBJ2-2	-	-	CASSANRATNTGELFF	TGCGCCAGCAGCGCCAACAGGGCCACGAACACCGGGGAGCTGTTTTTT
TRBV2	TRBJ2-7	-	TRBD1	CASSLDRDGEQYF	TGTGCCAGCAGTTTGGACAGGGATGGCGAGCAGTACTTC
TRBV27	TRBJ2-3	-	TRBD2	CASSSGTSAASTDTQYF	TGTGCCAGCAGTTCGGGTACTAGCGCCGCTAGCACAGATACGCAGTATTTT
TRBV28	TRBJ1-2	once	-	CASSLTPGGYTF	TGTGCCAGCAGTTTAACCCCGGGTGGCTACACCTTC
TRBV30	TRBJ2-7	-	TRBD1	CAWSTGRGQTEEQYF	TGTGCCTGGAGTACAGGCAGGGGGCAGACGGAAGAGCAGTACTTC
TRBV6-5	TRBJ2-7	-	-	CASSYWVGGYEQYF	TGTGCCAGCAGTTACTGGGTAGGGGGCTACGAGCAGTACTTC
TRBV2	TRBJ1-5	-	-	CASTKQVSGNQPQHF	TGTGCCAGCACCAAACAGGTGAGCGGCAATCAGCCCCAGCATTTT
TRBV2	TRBJ2-7	-	TRBD2	CASSIAGGPGEQYF	TGTGCCAGCAGTATAGCGGGGGGGCCGGGCGAGCAGTACTTC
TRBV7-8	TRBJ2-2	-	TRBD1	CASSLTGLGTGELFF	TGTGCCAGCAGCCTGACAGGGCTCGGCACCGGGGAGCTGTTTTTT
TRBV9	TRBJ2-3	-	-	CASSVVGGADTQYF	TGTGCCAGCAGCGTAGTGGGGGGTGCAGATACGCAGTATTTT
TRBV7-3	TRBJ2-1	-	-	CASSLGSSYNEQFF	TGTGCCAGCAGCTTGGGCAGCTCCTACAATGAGCAGTTCTTC
TRBV10-3	TRBJ1-3	-	-	CAITADGQGGNTIYF	TGTGCCATCACCGCGGACGGCCAGGGGGGAAACACCATATATTTT
TRBV6-5	TRBJ1-1	-	TRBD1	CASSSVGQGVTEAFF	TGTGCCAGCAGTTCCGTGGGACAGGGGGTTACTGAAGCTTTCTTT
TRBV30	TRBJ2-3	-	TRBD1	CAWGTGHDTQYF	TGTGCCTGGGGGACAGGGCACGATACGCAGTATTTT
TRBV5-4	TRBJ2-7	-	-	CASSPQGGVYEQYF	TGTGCCAGCAGCCCCCAGGGGGGAGTATACGAGCAGTACTTC
TRBV7-2	TRBJ2-1	-	TRBD1	CASSPRTGNGNEQFF	TGTGCCAGCAGCCCGCGGACAGGGAACGGCAATGAGCAGTTCTTC
TRBV9	TRBJ2-5	-	TRBD2	CASSVGTSHQETQYF	TGTGCCAGCAGCGTAGGGACTAGCCACCAAGAGACCCAGTACTTC
TRBV10-3	TRBJ2-7	few	TRBD1	CAISPGQGAYEQYF	TGTGCCATCAGCCCGGGACAGGGGGCCTACGAGCAGTACTTC
TRBV5-4	TRBJ2-5	once	TRBD2	CASSLFSGGAIETQYF	TGTGCCAGCAGCTTGTTTAGCGGGGGGGCCATCGAGACCCAGTACTTC
TRBV6-5	TRBJ2-2	-	TRBD1	CASQTGRNTGELFF	TGTGCCAGCCAGACAGGGAGGAACACCGGGGAGCTGTTTTTT
TRBV10-3	TRBJ2-1	-	-	CAISELGGDGEQFF	TGTGCCATCAGTGAGTTGGGCGGGGACGGTGAGCAGTTCTTC
TRBV5-4	TRBJ1-2	-	-	CASSLTGGGGYTF	TGTGCCAGCAGCTTGACTGGGGGCGGTGGCTACACCTTC
TRBV7-2	TRBJ2-1	-	TRBD1	CASSLWTGSDNEQFF	TGTGCCAGCAGCTTATGGACAGGCTCCGACAATGAGCAGTTCTTC
TRBV6-5	TRBJ2-3	-	TRBD2	CASSKSGGAWDTQYF	TGTGCCAGCAGTAAAAGCGGGGGGGCTTGGGATACGCAGTATTTT
TRBV4-1	TRBJ1-1	-	-	CASSQSTGRTEAFF	TGCGCCAGCAGCCAATCTACAGGGCGCACTGAAGCTTTCTTT
TRBV5-5	TRBJ2-2	-	-	CASSLVGTHTGELFF	TGTGCCAGCAGCTTGGTGGGGACTCACACCGGGGAGCTGTTTTTT
TRBV7-3	TRBJ2-2	-	-	CASSLIGDSTGELFF	TGTGCCAGCAGCTTAATAGGAGATAGCACCGGGGAGCTGTTTTTT
TRBV24-1	TRBJ2-5	-	-	CATSLTGLSQETQYF	TGTGCCACCAGCTTGACGGGACTGAGCCAAGAGACCCAGTACTTC
TRBV6-5	TRBJ1-5	-	-	CASSSAGDQPQHF	TGTGCCAGCAGTTCCGCGGGAGATCAGCCCCAGCATTTT
TRBV6-5	TRBJ2-5	-	-	CASSYESSRSETQYF	TGTGCCAGCAGTTATGAGTCGTCCCGGTCAGAGACCCAGTACTTC